This T cell receptor beta chain was observed in a study of shared clonotypes between healthy human individuals. Findings and caveats of the study: Approximately 4.9% of naive CD4 clonotypes were shared across four donors.

All donors were healthy HIV-negative adults lacking recent acute infections or vaccinations. On this clone itself: Its cognate antigen is unknown.

The V end lost 1 base, the J end lost 10 bases, and 13 bases lay between the germline ends. The V gene's germline CDR1 is SGHAT and CDR2 FQDESV (reference sequence). This CDR3 spans 13 amino acids. Sequencing used immunoSEQ multiplex PCR; TCRdb keeps in-frame clones, though not all of them. The data show about 730,000 clones, roughly two thirds seen once. This TCR was recovered from a woman aged 25 to 39 in good health. The chain links TRBV11-1 to TRBJ1-1; D is ambiguous. The sequencing input was memory CD4+ T cells sorted from blood. The subset denotes: CD45RA-negative fraction. DNA of the CDR3: TGTGCCAGCAGCTTAGGGACTCCCAGCCCAGCTTTCTTT. It encodes CASSLGTPSPAFF. Full variable domain (remainder filled in from reference TRBV11-1 and TRBJ1-1): EAEVAQSPRYKITEKSQAVAFWCDPISGHATLYWYRQILGQGPELLVQFQDESVVDDSQLPKDRFSAERLKGVDSTLKIQPAELGDSAMYLCASSLGTPSPAFFGQGTRLTVV.